The rows below give T cell receptor beta chains drawn from one sample of a study of shared clonotypes between healthy human individuals. Libraries were prepared by immunoSEQ multiplex PCR; TCRdb keeps only in-frame clonotypes and omits some of them. This table has about 1.4 million clones, roughly 96% appearing once. The sequenced material came from naive CD4+ T cells sorted from blood. The source is a man younger than 40 in good health. CDR3s include the opening cysteine and the closing phenylalanine or tryptophan. The D gene is left open where the match is weak. Size is omitted from some rows. Given values are once, few, many or a class for expanded clones.

V,J,D,size,DNA,CDR3
TRBV29-1,TRBJ2-1,.,once,TGCAGCGTTGGCGGTGGTATCTACAATGAGCAGTTCTTC,CSVGGGIYNEQFF
TRBV11-2,TRBJ2-7,.,.,TGTGCCAGCAGCCCCTCCCCGTCCTACGAGCAGTACTTC,CASSPSPSYEQYF
TRBV2,TRBJ2-1,.,once,TGTGCCAGCAGTGACAGAGGAGGTGAGCAGTTCTTC,CASSDRGGEQFF
TRBV4-2,TRBJ2-7,.,.,TGTGCCAGCAGCCAGGACTTTGGGCGGAGGGGCTACGAGCAGTACTTC,CASSQDFGRRGYEQYF
TRBV19,TRBJ2-1,.,once,TGTGCCAGTAGTGTCTCCAATGAGCAGTTCTTC,CASSVSNEQFF
TRBV27,TRBJ2-2,TRBD1,.,TGTGCCAGCAGTCCCCGACAGGGGGAGGCCGGGGAGCTGTTTTTT,CASSPRQGEAGELFF
TRBV4-2,TRBJ2-2,TRBD2,.,TGTGCCAGCAGCCTACTAGCGGGAAACACCGGGGAGCTGTTTTTT,CASSLLAGNTGELFF
TRBV9,TRBJ1-2,.,.,TGTGCCAGCAGCGTAGCCATGGGGGGAGGCTGGGATTTCGGCTACACCTTC,CASSVAMGGGWDFGYTF
TRBV7-9,TRBJ2-2,TRBD2,.,TGTGCCAGCAGCACCCAGCGGGAAACCGGGGAGCTGTTTTTT,CASSTQRETGELFF
TRBV28,TRBJ2-1,TRBD1,.,TGTGCTAGCAGTTCAACACCGGGACAGAGATACAATGAGCAGTTCTTC,CASSSTPGQRYNEQFF
TRBV30,TRBJ1-1,.,.,TGTGCCTGGAGCCCACGGGTCCAGCCGAACACTGAAGCTTTCTTT,CAWSPRVQPNTEAFF
TRBV6-5,TRBJ2-1,.,once,TGTGCCACCCAGGTCGGATACAATGAGCAGTTCTTC,CATQVGYNEQFF
TRBV6-5,TRBJ1-2,.,.,TGTGCCAGCGGTCCCGGCCCTCGCTACACCTTC,CASGPGPRYTF
TRBV2,TRBJ2-7,TRBD1,.,TGTGCCAGCTCTGGCGGACAGGGTTCCTACGAGCAGTACTTC,CASSGGQGSYEQYF
TRBV5-1,TRBJ2-2,.,.,TGCGCCAGCAGCTTTGGCGGGAACACCGGGGAGCTGTTTTTT,CASSFGGNTGELFF
TRBV18,TRBJ2-1,.,.,TGTGCCAGCTCACCCCAGGCCGATCCGTACAATGAGCAGTTCTTC,CASSPQADPYNEQFF
TRBV5-1,TRBJ2-1,TRBD2,.,TGCGCCAGCAGCGGGACTAGCGGTTGGTACAATGAGCAGTTCTTC,CASSGTSGWYNEQFF
TRBV2,TRBJ2-1,.,few,TGTGCCAGCAGGAGGGACTCCAATGAGCAGTTCTTC,CASRRDSNEQFF
TRBV10-1,TRBJ2-3,.,.,TGCGCCAGCAGTGCTGAGCGGGTCGAGACAGATACGCAGTATTTT,CASSAERVETDTQYF
TRBV30,TRBJ2-7,TRBD2,.,TGTGCCTGGACTAGCGGGAGCGCCGAGCAGTACTTC,CAWTSGSAEQYF
TRBV2,TRBJ2-5,TRBD2,.,TGTGCCAGCAGTGATTTGCCTAGCGGGAGGGAAGAGACCCAGTACTTC,CASSDLPSGREETQYF
TRBV14,TRBJ1-2,.,.,TGTGCCAGCAGCCAAGCGGCGTCGGCTAACTATGGCTACACCTTC,CASSQAASANYGYTF
TRBV4-1,TRBJ1-2,.,.,TGCGCCAGCAGCCAAGCCTGGAGTGGAGCTTCTGTTGGCTACACCTTC,CASSQAWSGASVGYTF
TRBV28,TRBJ1-2,.,.,TGTGCCAGCAGTGCAACAGGGTCGAGGTATGGCTACACCTTC,CASSATGSRYGYTF
TRBV28,TRBJ2-1,.,.,TGTGCCAGCAGTTTGTCAAGGGGGAGACGGTATGAGCAGTTCTTC,CASSLSRGRRYEQFF
TRBV7-2,TRBJ2-7,.,once,TGTGCCAGCAGCTTGAAAACCAGCTCCTACGAGCAGTACTTC,CASSLKTSSYEQYF
TRBV28,TRBJ1-1,.,.,TGTGCCAGCAGTTTCAGCGGGAATGAAGCTTTCTTT,CASSFSGNEAFF
TRBV21-1,TRBJ2-7,.,.,TGTGCCAGCAGCTTTCCAGGGATCTACGAGCAGTACTTC,CASSFPGIYEQYF
TRBV6-6,TRBJ2-7,.,once,TGTGCCAGCAGTTACCGGGGGCAGGGGGCCTACGAGCAGTACTTC,CASSYRGQGAYEQYF
TRBV28,TRBJ2-7,TRBD2,.,TGTGCCAGCAGAACTCTAGCGGGAACCTACGAGCAGTACTTC,CASRTLAGTYEQYF
TRBV28,TRBJ1-2,.,.,TGTGCCAGCAGTCCGGGTGGGACGGCTCACTATGGCTACACCTTC,CASSPGGTAHYGYTF
TRBV7-7,TRBJ2-3,TRBD1,.,TGTGCTAGCAGCTTGGACAGGGGAACAGATACGCAGTATTTT,CASSLDRGTDTQYF
TRBV27,TRBJ1-4,TRBD1,.,TGTGCCAGCAGTTTTTCGGTCAGGGGGGACGAAAAACTGTTTTTT,CASSFSVRGDEKLFF
TRBV27,TRBJ2-5,.,.,TGTGCCAGCAGGTCCCGGGAGCCAGGAGAGACCCAGTACTTC,CASRSREPGETQYF
TRBV6-6,TRBJ2-1,.,.,TGTGCCAGCAGTTACTCGATGGGGGGAGAGGGGCAGTTCTTC,CASSYSMGGEGQFF
TRBV19,TRBJ2-5,TRBD2,.,TGTGCCAGTAGTACCCCAGCCGGGGGGGAGACCCAGTACTTC,CASSTPAGGETQYF
TRBV5-1,TRBJ2-1,.,few,TGCGCCAGCAGCTTCCCGCCCTTGCAAAAGATCGGGGGAACCCAACACTACAATGAGCAGTTCTTC,CASSFPPLQKIGGTQHYNEQFF
TRBV30,TRBJ2-3,TRBD2,.,TGTGCCTGGTATCCTGGGATAGCGGGAACAGATACGCAGTATTTT,CAWYPGIAGTDTQYF